These T cell receptor beta chains were read from a single sample in a study of PD-1 blockade in classical Hodgkin lymphoma. The data were produced by immunoSEQ multiplex PCR, yet TCRdb's version contains in-frame clones alone and is incomplete. The sample yields some 31,000 clones, less than 80% seen once. This sample comprised peripheral blood mononuclear cells (PBMCs), obtained before the second cycle of nivolumab. Every receptor here comes from a human donor with classical Hodgkin lymphoma. Both conserved end residues are part of each CDR3.

V	CDR3
TRBV5-1	CASSLQGDTEAFF
TRBV19	CASSIEGRTGNSPLHF
TRBV7-8	CASSLGTSGGSYNEQFF
TRBV11-1	CASSPRDRMNTEAFF
TRBV4-1	CASSPRGSGYTF
TRBV11-2	CASSSVGGPPTPYTQYF
TRBV29-1	CSAHARRANEQFF
TRBV7-8	CASSLDRVDEQYF
TRBV9	CASSVDTSYEQYF
TRBV28	CASSFGFRVGTGELFF
TRBV6-5	CASSYSRGHNSPLHF
TRBV2	CASSGGDSYNEQFF
TRBV10-1	CASSDERDPYEQYF
TRBV18	CASSPRLDNEQFF
TRBV9	CASSVVNSGGTEQFF
TRBV9	CASSVDGVEAFF
TRBV5-1	CASSLDRARYEQYF
TRBV7-6	CASSLPGQGYEQYF
TRBV6-5	CASIAGNTDTQYF
TRBV7-8	CASRRGLTDTQYF
TRBV7-2	CASSKDRGVNEKLFF
TRBV5-1	CASSLGTEAGDTQYF
TRBV7-9	CASSFSGEETQYF
TRBV19	CASWPGQGRGEKLFF
TRBV7-9	CASSLARGNTEAFF
TRBV6-6	CASRPSGEFEQYF
TRBV9	CASSVGGMNTEAFF
TRBV7-2	CASSFPSGGASDEQFF
TRBV5-1	CASSLGPQGQFF
TRBV19	CASSMAGPQYEQYF
TRBV29-1	CSARQANHNEQFF
TRBV2	CASSEIGWSYEQYF
TRBV5-1	CASSLLPGAREKLFF
TRBV19	CASSVGLNTEAFF
TRBV5-1	CASSLAIESTYEQYF
TRBV7-9	CASSDDVTKNIQYF
TRBV4-2	CASSQEGTGGIGELFF
TRBV6-5	CASSPVWGGNEKLFF
TRBV7-8	CASSLVGLAGYNEQFF
TRBV13	CASSGDRGYGYTF
TRBV4-1	CASSQEGLANSYEQYF
TRBV7-2	CASSFGRASSYEQYF
TRBV5-1	CASSLRPTTGGTEAFF
TRBV6-5	CASTRTGVGTEAFF
TRBV25-1	CASKAGRDNSPLHF
TRBV7-9	CASSSPKALATETQYF
TRBV19	CAGGRGGGDTQYF
TRBV28	CASSTSGASNYGYTF
TRBV6-5	CASSRTGPNTEAFF
TRBV13	CASSTLAGGTTDTQYF
TRBV6-5	CASGYGDYEQYF
TRBV21-1	CASITRTYEQYF
TRBV6-5	CATIPPNGGAYEQYF
TRBV10-3	CAISEVPALANYGYTF